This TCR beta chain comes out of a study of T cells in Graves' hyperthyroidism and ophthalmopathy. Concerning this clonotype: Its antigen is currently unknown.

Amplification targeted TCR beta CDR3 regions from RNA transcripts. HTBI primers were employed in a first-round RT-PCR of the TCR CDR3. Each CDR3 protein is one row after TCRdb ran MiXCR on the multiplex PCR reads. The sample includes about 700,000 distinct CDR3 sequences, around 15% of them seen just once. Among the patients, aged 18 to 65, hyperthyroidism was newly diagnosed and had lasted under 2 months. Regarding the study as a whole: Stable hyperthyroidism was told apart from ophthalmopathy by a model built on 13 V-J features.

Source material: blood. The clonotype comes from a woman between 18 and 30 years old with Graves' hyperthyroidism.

The CDR3 sequence: CASGPISSSYEQYF. DNA for the CDR3: TGCGCCAGCGGACCTATTAGCTCCTCCTACGAGCAGTACTTC. The genes are TRBV4-1 and TRBJ2-7, with D hard to call. The CDR3 sequence is 14 residues long. Trimming removed 8 bases from V and 0 bases from J, with 14 bases in between. Germline V gene sequence: CDR1 MGHRA, CDR2 YSYEKL.